The T cell receptor (beta chain) under discussion was sequenced for a study of T cell responses to AZD1222 COVID-19 vaccine. Sequenced by immunoSEQ multiplex PCR; TCRdb stores in-frame clones only, minus some. The sample carries roughly 150,000 clones, about 83% recorded once. This clone appeared a few times. Antigen unknown. V was clipped by 5 bases and J by 0 bases, with 16 bases between them. Germline-derived CDR1 and CDR2 are SEHNR and FQNEAQ (reference sequence). The CDR3 extends over 16 amino acids. General observations from the study: Baseline serostatus was positive in only a handful of AZD1222 recipients.

The TCR was taken from an adult who received the AZD1222 COVID-19 vaccine. The material was peripheral blood, obtained 28 days after the second AZD1222 dose. The chain joins TRBV7-9 to TRBJ1-1; D unclear. CDR3 DNA: TGTGCCAGCAGCCCGGAGGTCTACGCAGTGAACACTGAAGCTTTCTTT. Protein sequence: CASSPEVYAVNTEAFF.